The clone carrying this T cell receptor beta chain came up a few times. The data derive from a study of cytomegalovirus exposure and HLA in healthy donors. The CDR3 extends over 16 amino acids. Germline V gene data show CDR1 as MGHDK and CDR2 as SYGVNS. Trimming at V came to 7 bases and at J to 5 bases, leaving 10 bases not matched to a gene. The PCR employed 60 Vbeta primers together with 13 Jbeta primers. Libraries were prepared by immunoSEQ multiplex PCR; TCRdb keeps only in-frame clonotypes and omits some of them. Of about 140,000 clones in the sample, 61% were seen once. This chain connects TRBV25-1 to TRBJ2-3; TRBD1 matches 12 bases. The clonotype originates from a male donor in good health and CMV-seronegative. The specimen sequenced was PBMCs. The CDR3 here is CASTAGDRGLGDTQYF. The DNA for the CDR3 is TGTGCCAGCACAGCAGGGGACAGGGGGCTGGGAGATACGCAGTATTTT. The entire variable domain, with the rest obtained from reference TRBV25-1 and TRBJ2-3, is as follows: EADIYQTPRYLVIGTGKKITLECSQTMGHDKMYWYQQDPGMELHLIHYSYGVNSTEKGDLSSESTVSRIRTEHFPLTLESARPSHTSQYLCASTAGDRGLGDTQYFGPGTRLTVL.